The sequence of this T cell receptor beta chain was determined in a study of blood T cells in healthy people across ages. Study summary: Capturing about one barcoded beta molecule per two T cells was achieved by template switching. Overall study results and limits: In long-lived donors, naive CD4+ cell counts and diversity exceeded those of aged donors. As naive T cell percentage varied, TCR beta diversity correlated strongly with it.

This clonotype was found a few times. Its matching antigen is unknown. CDR1 and CDR2 (germline): ENHRY, SYGVKD. Trimming pared 8 bases from V and 2 bases from J, leaving 7 bases between. The CDR3 sequence is 12 residues long. The use of a sample-barcoded 5' primer and a J-beta primer mix characterized a second PCR of roughly 7 to 11 cycles. TCRdb passed the 5' RACE reads through MiXCR, listing each CDR3 protein once. Of 2 million or so distinct CDR3 sequences listed, less than 50% are singletons. This clonotype originated in a woman in her thirties or forties in good health. V gene TRBV10-3 combines with J gene TRBJ1-5; D is undetermined. The sample consisted of blood. CDR3 amino acids: CAIGTGNQPQHF. The CDR3 coding sequence is TGTGCCATCGGAACAGGCAATCAGCCCCAGCATTTT.